The entry below gives a single T cell receptor beta chain sequence along with its context. Germline V gives CDR1 SEHNR, CDR2 FQNEAQ (reference sequence). There are 15 residues in the CDR3. Trimming removed 4 bases at V and 4 bases at J, with 16 bases between. This entry is derived from a study of shared clonotypes between healthy human individuals. Background on the study: CD4 naive cells filled three plates per donor, CD4 memory three, CD8 naive two and CD8 memory one.

Method: immunoSEQ multiplex PCR; TCRdb's copy keeps in-frame clones and lacks some. The sample contains some 800,000 clones, roughly 92% of which appear only once. Cells designated naive CD8 were CD45RO-negative and were positively selected for CCR7, with terminally differentiated effector memory CD45RA+ cells excluded. This TCR came from a man aged 25 to 40 in good health. The sample taken for sequencing was naive CD8+ T cells sorted from blood. The genes are TRBV7-9 and TRBJ1-2; unclear D gene. CDR3 in amino acids: CASSSLGGSIYGYTF. Here the CDR3 DNA reads TGTGCCAGCAGCTCGCTGGGTGGCAGCATCTATGGCTACACCTTC.